This T cell receptor (beta chain) was sequenced in a study of blood T cells in healthy people across ages. Using a J-beta primer mix together with a sample-barcoded 5' primer, a second PCR was run for roughly 6 to 12 cycles. TCRdb reprocessed the 5' RACE reads via MiXCR and lists one record per CDR3 protein. Seen here are more than 700,000 distinct CDR3 sequences, roughly 53% observed once, and the top ten hold approximately 41%. Germline V gene data show CDR1 as SGHRS and CDR2 as YFSETQ. This CDR3 is built from 15 residues. Trimming shortened V by 0 bases and J by 1 base, and 8 bases separated the two germline ends. The sample holds a few counts of this clonotype.

This clonotype originated in a man aged 80 or over in good health. The sequenced sample was blood. The V and J genes are TRBV5-1 and TRBJ2-1; D is unclear. CDR3 DNA: TGCGCCAGCAGCTTGGGGGCATTGTCCTACAATGAGCAGTTCTTC. Translated, it gives CASSLGALSYNEQFF.